This T cell receptor beta chain derives from a study of T cell changes during pregnancy in multiple sclerosis. Generated by immunoSEQ multiplex PCR, the TCRdb table keeps only in-frame clones and is missing some. Here the sample spans about 57,000 clones, just over 90% being singletons. This receptor was taken from a female donor in good health, enrolled as a control in a pregnancy study. The material sequenced was peripheral blood, taken in the first trimester of pregnancy.

CDR3 loop: CASTRQGAETQYF. The CDR3 region has the DNA TGTGCCAGCACTCGACAGGGGGCAGAGACCCAGTACTTC. The chain uses TRBV27 and TRBJ2-5, with 10 bases that match TRBD1. The CDR3 is made up of 13 amino acids. Germline V gene lookup returns CDR1 MNHEY and CDR2 SMNVEV (reference sequence). Trimming cost V 7 bases and J 4 bases; bases outside gene matches: 3.